This T cell receptor (beta chain) emerged from a study of identical twins (dated by TCRdb to the mid-2010s). A note on the overall study: TCR alpha and beta repertoires from monozygotic twins, unrelated adults of various ages and cord blood were deep-sequenced to test whether fetal clonotypes persist. To rule out contamination, replicate twin experiments were performed at different times with different library preparation protocols.

In the case of this clonotype: Its binding antigen is unknown. Nothing much larger sits one base from this clone, and base qualities are not available.

All donors were healthy Caucasians. Three pairs of female monozygotic twins, all aged about 18 to 30 years, were included in the twin cohort. The RNA used for TCR libraries was isolated from peripheral blood mononuclear cells. From the cysteine up to the phenylalanine, the CDR3 has a length of 14 residues. The DNA shown is the 42-base CDR3, in frame from base 1. V and J are trimmed by 3 bases and 5 bases, and the gene matches miss 3 bases of the junction. Library method: 5' RACE. The instrument was an Illumina HiSeq 2000. A universal primer binding site was introduced by template switching, and a unique molecular identifier was present in the final cDNA, enabling accurate counting of TCR cDNA molecules. Specific primers in the conserved constant-segment region were used to synthesize first-strand cDNA for TCR alpha and beta chains. Each cDNA library was double barcoded, with a SMART-Mk sample barcode plus Illumina barcodes, to control for contamination. Two successive PCR steps introduced TruSeq adapter sequences along with Illumina sample barcodes. Sequencing of the TCR alpha and beta cDNA libraries was done on the Illumina HiSeq platform using custom primers. Turning to the authors' computational methods: MiGEC processed the raw reads to extract unique molecular identifiers, while MiXCR was used to determine the CDR3 positions. For each individual, recombination models were inferred using an EM algorithm with the repgenHMM and IGoR tools. Shared clonotypes were analyzed with the tcR package in R, and sharing was normalized by the product of cloneset sizes. To study raw recombination without the effects of thymic and clonal selection, out-of-frame nonproductive sequences were analyzed. The public reads were reanalyzed by TCRdb: fastp trimming at Q25, MiXCR alignment, in-frame beta chains only. Here each entry gathers all rows of one CDR3 protein and keeps the most common genes and DNA. These V and J calls are TCRdb output, not the study's own analysis. The sample includes fewer than 900,000 distinct CDR3 sequences, with 15% to 20% observed a single time. Of the sample, around 14% is held by the ten largest clones.

General study outcomes and caveats: Compared with coincidental sharing between unrelated individuals, out-of-frame TCR alpha sequences shared between twins had an excess of sequences with low generation probability. Abundant cord blood beta clonotypes had fewer insertions, young adult naive repertoires showed a similar but weaker trend, and memory repertoires showed no such trend. Out-of-frame TCR alpha sharing in monozygotic twins was systematically underestimated by recombination models, whereas sharing between unrelated individuals was in agreement with the recombination models. Because the same donors could not be followed over many years, the conclusions depended on cross-sectional statistical analysis. Excess twin sharing in beta out-of-frame sequences was weaker because fewer shared sequences lowered the signal-to-noise ratio. Zero-insertion analyses could be partly confounded by invariant T cells such as MAIT and iNKT, although diverse VJ usage argued against such confounding for most clonotypes.

These data were also reused for a study on T cells expressing NK-cell markers. Looking at the second paper: In sorted CD3+CD56+NKG2C+, CD3+CD56+NKG2C- and CD3+CD56-NKG2C+ T-cell subsets from roughly 8 donors, TCR beta-chain repertoires were profiled. Of the eight sequenced donors, seven were found to be HCMV-seropositive and one was found to be HCMV-seronegative. To restrict sorting to alphabetaTCR-expressing T cells, an anti-gammadeltaTCR antibody was added in several experiments. For five or six donors, the dominant CD3+CD56+NKG2C+ clonotypes were among the top 10 CD8+ clonotypes and accounted for roughly 1.0-8% of CD8+ T cells. Those dominant clonotypes were again the most abundant among CD3+CD56-NKG2C+ cells in several donors, at about 28.3-65%. It remained unclear whether the expanded NKG2C-expressing T cell clones were specific for HCMV antigens. The study sequenced eight donors, all healthy volunteers chosen at random: three men and five women. HCMV serostatus was determined by detecting HCMV-specific IgG in serum with a commercial ELISA kit. For several donors, bulk peripheral blood T-cell repertoires were additionally sequenced from unsorted PBMC. MIGEC handled demultiplexing of the reads and grouping by UMI, while MiTCR was used to assemble and quantify clonotypes. To exclude erroneous sequences, any TCR cDNA sequence not supported by at least two reads was discarded. The tcR package was used for downstream repertoire analysis, with clonotypes matched between fractions based on CDR3 nucleotide sequence plus V segment. VDJmatch was used to annotate antigen specificity against VDJdb, with one amino acid substitution allowed in CDR3.

The sequence was obtained from a woman under 30 in good health. The source material was PBMCs. The rearrangement joined TRBV12-3 or TRBV12-4 to TRBJ2-3; 9 central bases correspond to TRBD2. The CDR3 sequence is CASSFSGSEDTQYF. The nucleotide sequence is given as TGTGCCAGCAGTTTTAGCGGGAGTGAAGATACGCAGTATTTT.